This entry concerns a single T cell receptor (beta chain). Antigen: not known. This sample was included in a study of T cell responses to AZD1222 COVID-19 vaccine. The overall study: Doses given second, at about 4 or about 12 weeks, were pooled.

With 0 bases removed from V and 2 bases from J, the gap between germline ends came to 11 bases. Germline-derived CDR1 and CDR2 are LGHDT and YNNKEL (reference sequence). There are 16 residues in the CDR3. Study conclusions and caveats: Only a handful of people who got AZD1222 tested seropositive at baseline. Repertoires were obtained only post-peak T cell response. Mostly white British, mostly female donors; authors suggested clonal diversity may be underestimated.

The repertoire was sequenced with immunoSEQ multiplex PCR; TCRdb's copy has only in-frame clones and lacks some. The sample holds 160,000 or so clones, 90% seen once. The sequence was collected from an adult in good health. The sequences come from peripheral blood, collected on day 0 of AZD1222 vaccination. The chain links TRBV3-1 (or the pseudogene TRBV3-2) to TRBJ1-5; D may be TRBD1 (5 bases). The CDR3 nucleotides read TGTGCCAGCAGCCAAGATCATCTCAGGGGCAATCAGCCCCAGCATTTT. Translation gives CASSQDHLRGNQPQHF.